The clone carrying this T cell receptor (beta chain) appeared a few times. The data were taken from a study of early T cells in non-severe SARS-CoV-2 infection. Study summary: Sequenced bulk RNA came from whole blood that was unsorted, and chains were unpaired.

The TCR library protocol was used to attach unique molecular identifiers. These identifiers were attached to individual cDNA molecules. From the 5' RACE reads, TCRdb called clonotypes with MiXCR, one entry per CDR3 protein. The data show some 59,000 distinct CDR3 sequences, 10% seen once. Germline-derived CDR1 and CDR2 are MNHEY and SVGEGT. The CDR3 length is 19 residues. Trimming removed 2 bases from V and 3 bases from J; junction bases left unmatched: 12. The material sequenced was whole blood. The sequence was collected from an adult who was a healthcare worker with PCR-confirmed SARS-CoV-2 infection or an uninfected control (not recorded which). The J gene is TRBJ2-3, the V gene TRBV6-2 or TRBV6-3, with 12 bases that match TRBD2. CDR3 amino acids: CASSYPTSGGSSLTDTQYF. The CDR3, as DNA: TGTGCCAGCAGTTACCCCACTAGCGGGGGGTCATCGTTGACAGATACGCAGTATTTT.